This T cell receptor (beta chain) originates from a study of blood T cell repertoires in COVID-19. The study drew participants aged about 18 to 95 years from about two dozen US areas. Method: immunoSEQ multiplex PCR; TCRdb's copy keeps in-frame clones and lacks some. Among 200,000 to 250,000 clones listed, 70% to 85% were seen once. V lost 3 bases, J lost 3 bases, and 7 bases stayed unmatched. CDR1 LNHNV and CDR2 YYDKDF come from the germline V gene (reference sequence). The CDR3 has 16 amino acids. Sequencing used PBMCs or T cells enriched from blood (not recorded which). This sequence was found in a woman between 55 and 75 years old who had recovered from COVID-19. J is TRBJ2-7 and V is TRBV15; 11 bases line up with TRBD2. In DNA form, the CDR3 reads TGTGCCACCAGCAGTGATAATAGCGGGAGGGACTACGAGCAGTACTTC. Its protein product is CATSSDNSGRDYEQYF.